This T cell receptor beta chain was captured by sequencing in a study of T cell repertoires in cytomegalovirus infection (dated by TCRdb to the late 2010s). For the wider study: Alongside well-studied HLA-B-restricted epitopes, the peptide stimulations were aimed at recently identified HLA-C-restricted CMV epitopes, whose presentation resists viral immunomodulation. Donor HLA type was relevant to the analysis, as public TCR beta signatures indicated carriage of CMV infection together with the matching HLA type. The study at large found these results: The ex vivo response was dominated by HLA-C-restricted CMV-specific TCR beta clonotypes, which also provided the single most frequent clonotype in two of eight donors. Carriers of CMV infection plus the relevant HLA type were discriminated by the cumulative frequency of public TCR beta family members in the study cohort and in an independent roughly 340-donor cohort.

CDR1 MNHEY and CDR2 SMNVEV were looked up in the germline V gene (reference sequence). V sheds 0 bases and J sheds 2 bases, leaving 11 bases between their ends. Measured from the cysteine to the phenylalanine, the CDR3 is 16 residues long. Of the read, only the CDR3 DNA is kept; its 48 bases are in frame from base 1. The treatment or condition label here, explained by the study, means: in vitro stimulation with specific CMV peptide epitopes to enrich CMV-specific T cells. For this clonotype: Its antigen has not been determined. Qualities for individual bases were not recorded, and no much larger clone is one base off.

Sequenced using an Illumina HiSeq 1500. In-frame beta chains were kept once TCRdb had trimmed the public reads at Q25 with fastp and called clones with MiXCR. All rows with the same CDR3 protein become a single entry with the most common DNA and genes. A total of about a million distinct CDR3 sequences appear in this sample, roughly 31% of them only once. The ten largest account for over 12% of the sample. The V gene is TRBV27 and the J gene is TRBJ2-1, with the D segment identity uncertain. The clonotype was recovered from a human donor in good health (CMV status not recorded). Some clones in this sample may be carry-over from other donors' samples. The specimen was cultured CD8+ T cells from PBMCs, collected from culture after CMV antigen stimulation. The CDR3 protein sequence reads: CASSLSTRHTYNEQFF. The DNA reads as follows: TGTGCCAGCAGTTTATCAACGAGGCACACCTACAATGAGCAGTTCTTC.